This TCR beta chain was recovered during a study of blood T cells in healthy people across ages. Study-wide findings and caveats: When set beside aged donors, long-lived donors presented more naive CD4+ cells and higher diversity.

This clonotype was seen just once. Its cognate antigen is unknown. A second PCR of about 7 to 11 cycles used a sample-barcoded 5' primer and a J-beta primer mix. Each CDR3 protein gets one entry after TCRdb re-called the 5' RACE reads with MiXCR. The sample contains 900,000 to 950,000 distinct CDR3 sequences, roughly 28% of which appear only once. With V trimmed by 4 bases and J by 8 bases, 10 bases remained unmatched. The CDR3 covers 16 residues. Germline V gene data show CDR1 as KGHDR and CDR2 as SFDVKD. The same sample was also used in a study of T cells of mothers and their children. This second study says: During the second PCR, the M1S primer introduced sample barcodes along with 2-4 random nucleotides.

The chain links TRBV24-1 to TRBJ2-1, with 10 bases matching TRBD2. Sequencing was done on a sample of blood. This TCR came from a woman aged 40 to 49 in good health. The CDR3 loop reads CATSEPTSGVNDEQFF. The CDR3 coding sequence is TGTGCCACCAGTGAGCCAACTAGCGGGGTAAACGATGAGCAGTTCTTC.